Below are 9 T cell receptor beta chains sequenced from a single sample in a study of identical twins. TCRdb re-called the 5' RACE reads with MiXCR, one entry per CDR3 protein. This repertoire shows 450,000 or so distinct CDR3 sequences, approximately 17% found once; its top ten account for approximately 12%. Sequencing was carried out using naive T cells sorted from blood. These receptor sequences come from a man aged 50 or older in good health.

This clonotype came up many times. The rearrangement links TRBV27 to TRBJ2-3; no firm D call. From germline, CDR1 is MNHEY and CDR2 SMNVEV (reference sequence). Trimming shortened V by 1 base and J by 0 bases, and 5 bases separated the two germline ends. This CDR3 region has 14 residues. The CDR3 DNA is TGTGCCAGCAGTTTATGGGCTAGCACAGATACGCAGTATTTT. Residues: CASSLWASTDTQYF.

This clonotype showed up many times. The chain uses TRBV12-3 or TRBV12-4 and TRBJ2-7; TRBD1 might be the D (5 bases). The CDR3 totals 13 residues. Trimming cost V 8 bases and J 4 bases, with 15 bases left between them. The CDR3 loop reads CASGADGKYEQYF. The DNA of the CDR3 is TGTGCCAGCGGGGCGGACGGAAAGTACGAGCAGTACTTC.

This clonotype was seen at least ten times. The CDR3 DNA reads TGTGCCAGCAGCCAAGATGCGGCGGGAGGATACAATGAGCAGTTCTTC. Protein product: CASSQDAAGGYNEQFF. The chain uses TRBV4-2 and TRBJ2-1, with 8 bases aligning to TRBD2. From germline, CDR1 is LGHNA and CDR2 YNFKEQ. CDR3 length: 16 amino acids. The J segment lost 4 bases and the V segment lost 0 bases, leaving 5 bases of the junction unmatched.

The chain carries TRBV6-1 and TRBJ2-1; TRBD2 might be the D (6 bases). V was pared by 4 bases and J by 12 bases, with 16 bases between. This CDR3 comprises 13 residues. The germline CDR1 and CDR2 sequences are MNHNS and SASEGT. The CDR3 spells CASSGTILEGQFF. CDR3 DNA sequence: TGTGCCAGCAGTGGTACGATTCTGGAGGGGCAGTTCTTC.

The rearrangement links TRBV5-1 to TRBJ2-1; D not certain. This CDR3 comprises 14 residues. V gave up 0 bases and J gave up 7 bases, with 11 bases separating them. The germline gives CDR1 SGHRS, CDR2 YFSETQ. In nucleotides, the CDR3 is TGCGCCAGCAGCTTGGGGGGATCGGTGAATGAGCAGTTCTTC. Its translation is CASSLGGSVNEQFF. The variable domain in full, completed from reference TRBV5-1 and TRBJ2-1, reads KAGVTQTPRYLIKTRGQQVTLSCSPISGHRSVSWYQQTPGQGLQFLFEYFSETQRNKGNFPGRFSGRQFSNSRSEMNVSTLELGDSALYLCASSLGGSVNEQFFGPGTRLTVL.

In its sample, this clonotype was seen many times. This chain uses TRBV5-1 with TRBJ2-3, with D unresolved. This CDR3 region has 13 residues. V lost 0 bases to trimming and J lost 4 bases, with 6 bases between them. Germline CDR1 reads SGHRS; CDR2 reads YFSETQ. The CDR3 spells CASSLGGPDTQYF. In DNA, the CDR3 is TGCGCCAGCAGCTTGGGCGGCCCAGATACGCAGTATTTT.

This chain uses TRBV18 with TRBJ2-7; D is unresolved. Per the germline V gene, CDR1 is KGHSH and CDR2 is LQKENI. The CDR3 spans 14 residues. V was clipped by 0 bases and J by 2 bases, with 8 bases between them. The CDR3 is CASSPPSETYEQYF. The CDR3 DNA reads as TGTGCCAGCTCACCACCGTCAGAAACCTACGAGCAGTACTTC.

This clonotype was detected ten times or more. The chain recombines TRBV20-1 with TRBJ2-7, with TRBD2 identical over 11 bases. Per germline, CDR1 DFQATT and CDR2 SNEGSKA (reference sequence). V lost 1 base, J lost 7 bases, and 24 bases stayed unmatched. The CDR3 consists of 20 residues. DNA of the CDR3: TGCAGTGCTAGAGTGGCAGGGGGACGATTACTTCTAGCGGGAGGCAGAGAGCAGTACTTC. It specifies CSARVAGGRLLLAGGREQYF.

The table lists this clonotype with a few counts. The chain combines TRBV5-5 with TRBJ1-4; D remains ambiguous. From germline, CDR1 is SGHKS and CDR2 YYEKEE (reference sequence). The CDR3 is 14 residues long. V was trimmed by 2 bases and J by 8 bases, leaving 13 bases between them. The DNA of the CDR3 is TGTGCCAGCAGCTTCGACAACAGAATCGAAAAACTGTTTTTT. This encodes CASSFDNRIEKLFF.